The next 21 T cell receptor beta chains were all read from a single sample in a study of regulatory T cells in long-lasting Graves disease. Construction of the TCR beta libraries employed iRepertoire HTBI primers in conjunction with Arm-PCR of CDR3 regions. TCRdb re-derived calls from the multiplex PCR reads in MiXCR, one entry per CDR3 protein. The table includes about 560,000 distinct CDR3 sequences, around 16% detected once. This sample's time point: newly diagnosed GD, antithyroid drugs for less than 3 months. There was RNA extracted from PBMCs, and the TCR library was made from it. This sample also appeared in a second study, on T cells in Graves' hyperthyroidism and ophthalmopathy.

The sample here was peripheral blood mononuclear cells (PBMCs), taken at new diagnosis, from a patient treated with antithyroid drugs. The receptors here all came from a man between 18 and 35 years old with Graves disease.

The sample holds many counts of this clonotype. The chain links TRBV20-1 to TRBJ2-7; 8 positions agree with TRBD2. This CDR3 has 15 amino acids. CDR1 and CDR2 from the germline V gene are DFQATT and SNEGSKA (reference sequence). Germline trimming cut 4 bases from V and 0 bases from J; bases unmatched to any gene: 8. The CDR3 region is CSATGGGGHSYEQYF. The CDR3 nucleotides read TGCAGTGCTACCGGGGGGGGCGGACACTCCTACGAGCAGTACTTC.

This clonotype has ten or more counts. The chain carries TRBV7-3 and TRBJ2-3; no firm D call. The CDR3 is 14 residues long. Germline V gene lookup returns CDR1 SGHTA and CDR2 FQGTGA. The V and J ends lost 1 base and 1 base respectively, with 6 bases between them. Here the CDR3 DNA reads TGTGCCAGCAGCTTAAGCAGAGGCACAGATACGCAGTATTTT. Translation gives CASSLSRGTDTQYF.

J is TRBJ2-7 and V is TRBV20-1, with 10 bases aligning to TRBD2. With V trimmed by 2 bases and J by 2 bases, 6 bases remained unmatched. CDR3 length equals 15 residues. The V gene's germline CDR1 is DFQATT and CDR2 SNEGSKA (reference sequence). The DNA of the CDR3 is TGCAGTGCTAGAAGGGCTAGCGGGAGTACCTACGAGCAGTACTTC. This translates into CSARRASGSTYEQYF.

This clonotype was observed a few times. The genes are TRBV5-5 and TRBJ1-4; 10 bases agree with TRBD1. Germline values: CDR1 SGHKS, CDR2 YYEKEE (reference sequence). V trimming: 3 bases; J trimming: 8 bases; junction bases outside the gene matches: 4. This CDR3 is 14 amino acids long. As DNA, the CDR3 is TGTGCCAGCAGCTCCTGGACAGGGGGAGAAAAACTGTTTTTT. Protein: CASSSWTGGEKLFF.

This clonotype was detected ten times or more. The chain carries TRBV7-3 and TRBJ2-1; the match to TRBD1 covers 9 bases. V lost 5 bases and J lost 8; bases outside the gene matches: 4. Germline CDR1 SGHTA, CDR2 FQGTGA. The CDR3 runs 13 residues. The CDR3 spells CASSPGTGHEQFF. The CDR3 bases are TGTGCCAGCAGCCCTGGGACAGGGCATGAGCAGTTCTTC.

The chain has TRBV19 and TRBJ2-7, with D possibly matching TRBD1 (6 bases). The V gene lost 4 bases and the J gene lost 3 bases, with 16 bases spanning the gap. Germline lookup yields CDR1 LNHDA and CDR2 SQIVND (reference sequence). The CDR3 is 15 residues long. CDR3 DNA: TGTGCCAGTAGTAACTCCCGGGACATAGACTACGAGCAGTACTTC. It specifies CASSNSRDIDYEQYF.

There are many counts of this clonotype. This chain uses TRBV28 with TRBJ2-7, with TRBD2 identical over 9 bases. The germline CDR1 and CDR2 sequences are MDHEN and SYDVKM. The V and J ends lost 2 bases and 1 base, in that order; junction bases with no gene match: 12. The CDR3 covers 18 residues. CDR3 nucleotide sequence: TGTGCCAGCAGTTTAGGTTGGGATTTGGCGGGAGGGTCCTACGAGCAGTACTTC. Translation: CASSLGWDLAGGSYEQYF.

In its sample, this clonotype was seen many times. V and J are TRBV30 and TRBJ2-2; 11 nucleotides match TRBD2. J lost 5 bases, V lost 8 bases, and 10 bases had no gene match. The CDR3 covers 15 residues. The germline V gene encodes CDR1 GTSNPN and CDR2 SVGIG (reference sequence). Here the CDR3 DNA reads TGTGCCAGTACTAGCGGGAGTCCCTGGACCGGGGAGCTGTTTTTT. Its translation: CASTSGSPWTGELFF.

V gene TRBV4-2 combines with J gene TRBJ2-4; 7 bases fit TRBD2. This CDR3 has 17 amino acids. Germline V CDR1 and CDR2: LGHNA, YNFKEQ. J gave up 6 bases and V 0 bases, and 11 bases lay outside the gene matches. CDR3 bases: TGTGCCAGCAGCCAAGATCCGAGGGAGGGCCGTAGAAACATTCAGTACTTC. Translation gives CASSQDPREGRRNIQYF.

This clonotype has at least ten counts. The rearrangement links TRBV15 to TRBJ2-1, with 14 bases aligning to TRBD2. In germline, CDR1 is LNHNV, CDR2 YYDKDF (reference sequence). The trim removed 1 base at V and 9 bases at J, leaving 2 bases unmatched. The CDR3 runs to 15 residues. CDR3 coding DNA: TGTGCCACCAGCAGAGTCGGGACTAGCGGGGGTGAGCAGTTCTTC. It is translated as CATSRVGTSGGEQFF.

The chain employs TRBV7-9 and TRBJ1-2; D not resolved. Trimming took off 1 base at V and 3 bases at J, with 12 bases between the two ends. CDR1 and CDR2 (germline): SEHNR, FQNEAQ (reference sequence). The CDR3 is 15 residues long. The CDR3: CASSLGTYYHYGYTF. The CDR3 DNA follows: TGTGCCAGCAGCTTAGGGACCTACTATCACTATGGCTACACCTTC.

This clonotype was seen more than once but under ten times. V gene TRBV5-1 combines with J gene TRBJ2-3; D might be TRBD2 (6 bases). In germline, CDR1 is SGHRS, CDR2 YFSETQ. The CDR3 loop spans 15 amino acids. V was cut by 4 bases and J by 0 bases, with 12 bases left in between. This chain's CDR3 is CASSPGDSSTDTQYF. DNA of the CDR3: TGCGCCAGCAGCCCGGGGGACTCTAGCACAGATACGCAGTATTTT. Drawing the rest from reference TRBV5-1 and TRBJ2-3, the complete variable domain is KAGVTQTPRYLIKTRGQQVTLSCSPISGHRSVSWYQQTPGQGLQFLFEYFSETQRNKGNFPGRFSGRQFSNSRSEMNVSTLELGDSALYLCASSPGDSSTDTQYFGPGTRLTVL.

There are many counts of this clonotype. The rearrangement links TRBV3-1 to TRBJ1-5; tentatively, D is TRBD1 (5 bases). Germline CDR1 reads LGHDT; CDR2 reads YNNKEL (reference sequence). This CDR3 contains 15 residues. V shed 1 base and J shed 7 bases, with 14 bases lying between them. The CDR3 DNA reads as TGTGCCAGCAGCCAAGGAAGCAGTTGGGGGCAGCCCCAGCATTTT. Residues: CASSQGSSWGQPQHF.

The V call is TRBV4-1, the J call TRBJ1-2, with TRBD1 matching over 7 bases. The junction had 3 bases not matched to a gene; V was cut back by 1 base and J by 4 bases. The germline CDR1 and CDR2 sequences are MGHRA and YSYEKL. This CDR3 comprises 14 residues. CDR3 nucleotide sequence: TGCGCCAGCAGCCAAGTCTCAGGGGGCTATGGCTACACCTTC. Amino acid sequence: CASSQVSGGYGYTF.

The chain has TRBV3-1 and TRBJ2-2; TRBD1 or TRBD2 may be the D gene (5 bases each). The ends were cut back, 2 bases at V and 1 base at J, with 14 bases in the middle. Germline CDR1 LGHDT, CDR2 YNNKEL (reference sequence). The CDR3 length is 17 residues. The DNA for the CDR3 is TGTGCCAGCAGCCAATGGACATCAGGGAGGAACACCGGGGAGCTGTTTTTT. Translating gives CASSQWTSGRNTGELFF.

This clonotype was detected ten times or more. The V call is TRBV30, the J call TRBJ2-7; TRBD2 is a possible D gene (5 bases). The CDR3 is 13 residues long. Trimming pared 0 bases from V and 6 bases from J, leaving 12 bases between. The germline gives CDR1 GTSNPN, CDR2 SVGIG (reference sequence). Here the CDR3 reads CAWSVRLAGEQYF. CDR3 nucleotides: TGTGCCTGGAGTGTAAGGCTAGCAGGCGAGCAGTACTTC.

Worth noting for this clonotype: A single base separates this from a much larger clone, so it may be a read error. No conserved phenylalanine or tryptophan ends this CDR3, so it is likely a read error. The chain links TRBV14 to TRBJ2-3, with D unresolved. Germline loops: CDR1 SGHDN, CDR2 FVKESK. V was clipped by 2 bases and J by 2 bases, with 5 bases between them. The length of the CDR3 is 13 residues. CDR3 sequence reads: CASSQSLTDTQYS. CDR3 in DNA: TGTGCCAGCAGCCAATCTCTCACAGATACGCAGTATTCT.

This clonotype has ten or more counts. One end of the junction fails to match germline, which may point to a read error. J is TRBJ1-1 and V is TRBV5-1; TRBD1 is a possible D gene (5 bases). The CDR3 has 14 amino acids. CDR1 and CDR2 from the germline V gene are SGHRS and YFSETQ. The CDR3 DNA sequence: TGTGCCAGCAGCCTAGGGGATATGAACACTGAAGCTTTCTTT. Translating gives CASSLGDMNTEAFF.

The sample holds a few counts of this clonotype. A read error may produce the germline difference seen at one junction end. This chain joins TRBV29-1 and TRBJ1-2, with 8 bases aligning to TRBD1. Germline values: CDR1 SQVTM, CDR2 ANQGSEA. The CDR3 is 14 amino acids. As DNA, the CDR3 is TGCAGCGGTTATGTACAGGGGGTTAACTATGACTACACCTTC. This sequence encodes CSGYVQGVNYDYTF. Variable domain in full (rest from reference TRBV29-1 and TRBJ1-2): SAVISQKPSRDICQRGTSLTIQCQVDSQVTMMFWYRQQPGQSLTLIATANQGSEATYESGFVIDKFPISRPNLTFSTLTVSNMSPEDSSIYLCSGYVQGVNYDYTFGSGTRLTVV.

The gene calls are TRBV2 and TRBJ1-1, with 7 bases identical to TRBD1. V trimming: 10 bases; J trimming: 6 bases; junction bases outside the gene matches: 14. The CDR3 totals 14 residues. Germline CDR1 reads SNHLY; CDR2 reads FYNNEI. CDR3 coding DNA: TGTGCCACCTCCCCGGCGCAGGGGGTTGCTGAAGCTTTCTTT. It is translated as CATSPAQGVAEAFF.

Concerning this clonotype: The junction does not match germline at one end; this may be a read error. J is TRBJ2-1 and V is TRBV11-1; 8 nucleotides match TRBD2. CDR1 and CDR2 from the germline V gene are SGHAT and FQDESV (reference sequence). CDR3 size: 12 residues. The CDR3 DNA reads TGTGCCAGCAGCCCGGGGCGGGAGGAGGAGCTCTTC. It codes for CASSPGREEELF.